Presented here are 9 T cell receptor beta chains from one specimen sequenced in a study of cytomegalovirus exposure and HLA in healthy donors. The PCR was carried out with 60 Vbeta primers and 13 Jbeta primers. Data came from immunoSEQ multiplex PCR; TCRdb stores just in-frame clones and leaves some out. The sample includes 99,000 or so clones, approximately 72% of them seen just once. Sequences were obtained from PBMCs. The receptors come from a man aged 25 to 45 in good health and CMV-seronegative.

This chain connects TRBV9 to TRBJ1-5; TRBD1 matches at 8 bases. CDR1 and CDR2 from the germline V gene are SGDLS and YYNGEE. The CDR3 length is 16 residues. V lost 3 bases, J lost 0 bases, and 5 bases stayed unmatched. The CDR3 here is CASSAGTGDSNQPQHF. Written as DNA, the CDR3 is TGTGCCAGCAGCGCCGGGACAGGTGATAGCAATCAGCCCCAGCATTTT.

The J gene is TRBJ2-1, the V gene TRBV29-1; the match to TRBD1 covers 10 bases. Germline V gene sequence: CDR1 SQVTM, CDR2 ANQGSEA. This CDR3 contains 13 residues. The ends lost 7 bases at V and 7 bases at J; junction bases unmatched: 7. DNA for the CDR3: TGCAGCGCCGGGACAGGGGAAAAGAATGAGCAGTTCTTC. Translation: CSAGTGEKNEQFF.

J is TRBJ2-1 and V is TRBV19, with 10 bases matching TRBD2. The V segment lost 5 bases and the J segment 9 bases; nucleotides outside the gene matches: 7. CDR1 is LNHDA, CDR2 SQIVND, per germline (reference sequence). The CDR3 extends over 14 amino acids. CDR3 in DNA: TGTGCCAGTAGTGCGACTAGCGGGTTCGGTGAGCAGTTCTTC. The encoded protein is CASSATSGFGEQFF.

This clone was counted a few times. The chain links TRBV19 to TRBJ2-3, with D maybe TRBD2 (6 bases). Trimming took off 2 bases at V and 2 bases at J, with 20 bases between the two ends. This CDR3 spans 18 amino acids. The germline V gene encodes CDR1 LNHDA and CDR2 SQIVND (reference sequence). In nucleotides, the CDR3 is TGTGCCAGTAGTATAATCAGCTGGAGGGGCCGGGTCACAGATACGCAGTATTTT. Its protein is CASSIISWRGRVTDTQYF.

The gene calls are TRBV6-6 and TRBJ1-1; 7 nucleotides line up with TRBD1. J gave up 4 bases and V 6 bases, and 8 bases lay outside the gene matches. Per the germline V gene, CDR1 is MNHNY and CDR2 is SVGAGI (reference sequence). The CDR3 runs to 14 residues. The chain's CDR3 is CASSSGRGLTEAFF. The CDR3 DNA reads TGTGCCAGCAGCTCCGGGAGGGGGCTCACTGAAGCTTTCTTT.

The genes are TRBV2 and TRBJ2-1, with 14 nucleotides matching TRBD2. This CDR3 region has 18 residues. V lost 6 bases to trimming and J lost 6 bases; unmatched junction nucleotides: 13. Germline assignment: CDR1 SNHLY and CDR2 FYNNEI. The CDR3 DNA reads TGTGCCAGCAGCGCGACGAGACTAGCGGGAGGGGTCCGCAATGAGCAGTTCTTC. Translation gives CASSATRLAGGVRNEQFF.

The J gene is TRBJ2-7, the V gene TRBV10-1; 12 bases fit TRBD2. Germline V gene lookup returns CDR1 WNHNN and CDR2 SYGVQD (reference sequence). The CDR3 covers 14 residues. Trimming removed 4 bases from V and 3 bases from J; junction bases left unmatched: 1. Here the CDR3 reads CASSGTSGDYEQYF. Here the CDR3 DNA reads TGCGCCAGCAGTGGGACTAGCGGGGACTACGAGCAGTACTTC.

V gene TRBV7-9 combines with J gene TRBJ2-1; 9 nucleotides align to TRBD2. The V gene's germline CDR1 is SEHNR and CDR2 FQNEAQ (reference sequence). The CDR3 length is 12 residues. Losses at the gene ends were 11 bases for V and 7 bases for J; bases not matched to a gene: 6. The CDR3 nucleotides are TGTGCCGCGGGCGGGAGGGGAAATGAGCAGTTCTTC. This translates into CAAGGRGNEQFF.

The sample holds a few counts of this clone. The chain recombines TRBV9 with TRBJ2-3, with a possible D match to TRBD2 (5 bases). The CDR3 extends over 14 amino acids. Trimming left V 2 bases short and J 3 bases short, with 10 bases between. In germline, CDR1 is SGDLS, CDR2 YYNGEE. The CDR3 DNA sequence: TGTGCCAGCAGCGTGGCGGGTCAAACAGATACGCAGTATTTT. Its translation is CASSVAGQTDTQYF.